Listed here is a single T cell receptor (beta chain). Its antigen is currently unknown. This could be a read error, since a much larger clone is one nucleotide away. The data belong to a study of blood T cells in healthy people across ages. General observations from the study: Naive and antigen-experienced cells were not separated, limiting conclusive comparison. Age advanced and TCR beta diversity per million T cells fell, roughly linearly.

Using a J-beta primer mix together with a sample-barcoded 5' primer, a second PCR was run for roughly 6 to 11 cycles. TCRdb re-analysed the 5' RACE reads in MiXCR, keeping a single row per CDR3 protein. The sample includes 800,000 to 1,000,000 distinct CDR3 sequences, approximately 49% of them seen just once. Russia was home to the donors, healthy Caucasian individuals aged roughly 6 to 95. The sample, around 10 milliliters of peripheral blood, was drawn from each donor. CDR1 and CDR2 (germline): ENHRY, SYGVKD. The CDR3 covers 14 residues. Sequencing used blood. The receptor comes from a man aged 30-40 years in good health. This chain uses TRBV10-3 with TRBJ2-3, with 9 bases matching TRBD1. For the CDR3, the DNA is TGTGCCATCAGACCGGGACAGGGCACAGATGCGCAGTATTTT. Amino acids: CAIRPGQGTDAQYF.